Shown below are 24 T cell receptor beta chains from a single sample sequenced in a study of somatic mutations in cytotoxic T cells in rheumatoid arthritis. Profiled with immunoSEQ multiplex PCR; TCRdb holds only in-frame clones, not every one. The data contain 4,400 or so clones, approximately 86% of them singletons. Sequencing used CD8+ T cells sorted from blood. The origin of the receptors is a woman aged 45-59 years with rheumatoid arthritis.

The V gene is TRBV11-2, the J gene TRBJ2-1, with D possibly TRBD1 on 5 matching bases. Germline V CDR1 and CDR2: SGHAT, FQNNGV. CDR3 length equals 13 residues. The V and J ends lost 3 bases and 6 bases respectively, with 9 bases between them. CDR3 DNA: TGTGCCAGCAGCTTGACAGAGTTCAATGAGCAGTTCTTC. This sequence encodes CASSLTEFNEQFF.

This CDR3 is CASRTGARGYTF. CDR3 DNA sequence: TGTGCCAGCAGGACAGGGGCGCGGGGCTACACCTTC. This rearrangement joins TRBV2 to TRBJ1-2; 8 bases are a match to TRBD1. The germline CDR1 and CDR2 sequences are SNHLY and FYNNEI. V lost 6 bases to trimming and J lost 8 bases; unmatched junction nucleotides: 5. The length of the CDR3 is 12 residues.

The chain is built from TRBV9 and TRBJ2-3, with 7 bases that match TRBD1. J lost 4 bases, V lost 3 bases, and 8 bases had no gene match. There are 15 residues in the CDR3. Per the germline V gene, CDR1 is SGDLS and CDR2 is YYNGEE. CDR3 amino acids: CASSAQGSTADTQYF. CDR3 DNA: TGTGCCAGCAGCGCACAGGGGAGTACCGCAGATACGCAGTATTTT.

The chain recombines TRBV5-1 with TRBJ1-2, with 7 bases that match TRBD1. Germline CDR1 is SGHRS and CDR2 is YFSETQ. The CDR3 consists of 15 residues. The junction had 8 bases not matched to a gene; V was cut back by 0 bases and J by 6 bases. CDR3 region: CASSLGNRGKDGYTF. For the CDR3, the DNA is TGCGCCAGCAGCTTGGGTAACAGGGGCAAGGATGGCTACACCTTC.

Note on this clone: It is likely a read error: a sequence one base away is far more abundant. This rearrangement joins TRBV7-8 to TRBJ1-1; D is unclear. Germline assignment: CDR1 SGHVS and CDR2 FQNEAQ. The CDR3 is 14 amino acids. Trimming stripped 3 bases from V and 1 base from J, with 9 bases between. The CDR3 region is CASSLGQENTEAFF. CDR3 sequence (DNA): TGTGCCAGCAGCTTGGGCCAGGAGAACACTGAAGCTTTCTTT.

The chain recombines TRBV5-6 with TRBJ1-2; no definite D call. Germline-derived CDR1 and CDR2 are SGHDT and YYEEEE. The CDR3 is 14 residues long. V shed 0 bases and J shed 6 bases, with 12 bases lying between them. CDR3 protein: CASSLDAGSDGYTF. The CDR3 region has the DNA TGTGCCAGCAGCTTGGATGCGGGATCGGATGGCTACACCTTC.

The V call is TRBV5-8, the J call TRBJ2-5; D is possibly TRBD1 (6 bases). This CDR3 contains 14 residues. CDR1 and CDR2 (germline): SGHTS, YDEGEE. Trimming took off 2 bases at V and 2 bases at J, with 10 bases between the two ends. Written as DNA, the CDR3 is TGTGCCAGCAGCTTAGTAGGGGGACAAGAGACCCAGTACTTC. Translation: CASSLVGGQETQYF.

This chain joins TRBV7-9 and TRBJ1-1; 8 bases agree with TRBD1. Germline assignment: CDR1 SEHNR and CDR2 FQNEAQ (reference sequence). The CDR3 consists of 14 residues. The V gene end was trimmed by 6 bases and the J gene end by 5 bases; junction bases not matched to a gene: 8. This chain's CDR3 is CASSSDRDRTEAFF. CDR3 nucleotides: TGTGCCAGCAGTTCGGACAGGGATCGGACTGAAGCTTTCTTT.

The chain employs TRBV6-1 and TRBJ1-2; D possibly corresponds to TRBD1 (6 bases). The germline V and J ends were trimmed by 8 bases and 3 bases, with 16 bases remaining between them. Looked up from germline, CDR1 is MNHNS and CDR2 is SASEGT. This CDR3 comprises 14 residues. CDR3 nucleotide sequence: TGTGCCAGCTTTAAAGGGGGTCTTGACTATGGCTACACCTTC. The encoded protein is CASFKGGLDYGYTF.

The chain uses TRBV10-1 and TRBJ2-3; tentative D call: TRBD2 (6 bases). The V gene's germline CDR1 is WNHNN and CDR2 SYGVQD (reference sequence). The CDR3 covers 14 residues. Trimming stripped 4 bases from V and 0 bases from J, with 8 bases between. The CDR3 loop reads CASSAGRSTDTQYF. DNA for the CDR3: TGCGCCAGCAGTGCAGGGAGGAGCACAGATACGCAGTATTTT.

This chain links TRBV25-1 with TRBJ1-1; the D is unclear. Trimming removed 2 bases at V and 8 bases at J, with 21 bases between. Germline V gives CDR1 MGHDK, CDR2 SYGVNS. The CDR3 totals 16 residues. The CDR3 reads CASSEPSNWAPTEAFF. CDR3 coding DNA: TGTGCCAGCAGTGAACCGAGTAACTGGGCGCCAACCGAAGCTTTCTTT.

Here the CDR3 reads CASSAGTSTDTQYF. The CDR3 nucleotides read TGTGCCAGCAGTGCCGGGACTAGCACAGATACGCAGTATTTT. This sequence joins TRBV6-4 and TRBJ2-3; possibly TRBD2 for D (6 bases). CDR1 and CDR2 from the germline V gene are MRHNA and SNTAGT. This CDR3 is 14 amino acids long. V dropped 4 bases and J dropped 0 bases, with 8 bases sitting between them.

The rearrangement links TRBV5-5 to TRBJ2-1; D possibly corresponds to TRBD2 (5 bases). Germline loops: CDR1 SGHKS, CDR2 YYEKEE (reference sequence). The ends were cut back, 0 bases at V and 1 base at J, with 5 bases in the middle. The CDR3 runs to 14 residues. CDR3 DNA: TGTGCCAGCAGCTTGGCGGGGTCCTACAATGAGCAGTTCTTC. Protein product: CASSLAGSYNEQFF. The whole variable domain, filled in from reference TRBV5-5 and TRBJ2-1, reads DAGVTQSPTHLIKTRGQQVTLRCSPISGHKSVSWYQQVLGQGPQFIFQYYEKEERGRGNFPDRFSARQFPNYSSELNVNALLLGDSALYLCASSLAGSYNEQFFGPGTRLTVL.

The genes are TRBV6-4 and TRBJ2-3, with 9 bases matching TRBD2. CDR3 length equals 15 residues. The germline V gene encodes CDR1 MRHNA and CDR2 SNTAGT. V was pared by 2 bases and J by 2 bases, with 2 bases of the junction left unmatched. The CDR3 here is CASSDKRGDTDTQYF. The CDR3 DNA follows: TGTGCCAGCAGTGACAAGCGGGGGGACACAGATACGCAGTATTTT.

The V gene is TRBV5-1, the J gene TRBJ2-3; 12 positions match TRBD2. The CDR3 runs 18 residues. Germline V gene data show CDR1 as SGHRS and CDR2 as YFSETQ. The trim removed 0 bases at V and 4 bases at J, leaving 9 bases unmatched. The CDR3 nucleotides read TGCGCCAGCAGCTTGGCCCGGACTAGCGGGGAAATGGCAGATACGCAGTATTTT. This gives the protein CASSLARTSGEMADTQYF.

This chain uses TRBV5-6 with TRBJ1-2; perhaps TRBD1 as D (6 bases). The V and J ends lost 5 bases and 1 base respectively, with 9 bases between them. CDR3 length equals 13 residues. The germline V gene has CDR1 SGHDT and CDR2 YYEEEE. DNA of the CDR3: TGTGCCAGCAGACCACAGGGTAACTATGGCTACACCTTC. This gives the protein CASRPQGNYGYTF.

V gene TRBV5-6 combines with J gene TRBJ2-2; D unresolved. V lost 0 bases, J lost 2 bases, and 5 bases lay in between. The CDR3 is made up of 14 amino acids. The V gene's germline CDR1 is SGHDT and CDR2 YYEEEE. The CDR3 region is CASSLALNTGELFF. The CDR3 bases are TGTGCCAGCAGCTTGGCACTAAACACCGGGGAGCTGTTTTTT.

The V and J genes are TRBV30 and TRBJ1-2; TRBD1 matches 9 bases. Trimming took 7 bases from V and 5 from J; bases not matched to a gene: 8. From germline, CDR1 is GTSNPN and CDR2 SVGIG (reference sequence). CDR3 length: 13 residues. CDR3 loop: CASRTGASYGYTF. The CDR3 DNA follows: TGTGCCTCGAGGACAGGGGCCTCTTATGGCTACACCTTC.

The chain uses TRBV2 and TRBJ2-2; D is possibly TRBD1 (5 bases). The CDR3 length is 15 residues. Trimming left V 8 bases short and J 5 bases short, with 18 bases between. The germline V gene has CDR1 SNHLY and CDR2 FYNNEI. The CDR3 reads CASLRSEAGTGELFF. The CDR3 coding sequence is TGTGCCAGCCTAAGAAGCGAGGCAGGGACCGGGGAGCTGTTTTTT.

The table lists this clone with a few counts. The chain couples TRBV6-1 to TRBJ2-1; 9 positions match TRBD2. The CDR3 consists of 16 residues. With 3 bases clipped from V and 7 bases from J, the junction kept 10 bases outside the gene matches. From germline, CDR1 is MNHNS and CDR2 SASEGT. The CDR3 region has the DNA TGTGCCAGCAGTGAGTTGAGCGGGGGGCCTCAGAATGAGCAGTTCTTC. Encoded protein: CASSELSGGPQNEQFF.

The chain employs TRBV4-1 and TRBJ1-3; D might be TRBD1 (5 bases). This CDR3 region has 13 residues. In germline, CDR1 is MGHRA, CDR2 YSYEKL. The V and J ends lost 4 bases and 4 bases respectively, with 8 bases between them. The CDR3 region is CASSPGAGNTIYF. CDR3 nucleotide sequence: TGCGCCAGCAGCCCTGGGGCGGGAAACACCATATATTTT.

The genes are TRBV7-7 and TRBJ2-2, with 8 bases fitting TRBD1. The CDR3 length is 17 residues. The germline CDR1 and CDR2 sequences are SSHAT and FNYEAQ (reference sequence). After removal of 0 bases from V and 11 bases from J, the junction contained 14 bases not matched to a gene. CDR3 sequence (DNA): TGTGCCAGCAGCTTAGCGTCGGGACAGGAACTGAGCCAAGAGCTGTTTTTT. Translation: CASSLASGQELSQELFF.

The CDR3 sequence is CSVEKRGDQETQYF. CDR3 coding DNA: TGCAGCGTTGAAAAGCGGGGGGACCAAGAGACCCAGTACTTC. The V call is TRBV29-1, the J call TRBJ2-5, with 9 nucleotides matching TRBD2. Germline V gene data show CDR1 as SQVTM and CDR2 as ANQGSEA. Trimming removed 2 bases from V and 0 bases from J; junction bases left unmatched: 1. CDR3 length equals 14 residues.

The rearrangement uses TRBV7-9 and TRBJ1-1; possibly TRBD1 for D (6 bases). CDR1 is SEHNR and CDR2 is FQNEAQ in the germline V gene (reference sequence). The CDR3 spans 16 residues. Trimming removed 4 bases at V and 0 bases at J, with 15 bases between. This CDR3 reads CASSSTGLGVNTEAFF. The CDR3 DNA sequence: TGTGCCAGCAGCTCGACAGGCCTCGGGGTGAACACTGAAGCTTTCTTT. The full variable domain, its missing parts supplied by reference TRBV7-9 and TRBJ1-1, is DTGVSQNPRHKITKRGQNVTFRCDPISEHNRLYWYRQTLGQGPEFLTYFQNEAQLEKSRLLSDRFSAERPKGSFSTLEIQRTEQGDSAMYLCASSSTGLGVNTEAFFGQGTRLTVV.